A selection of T cell receptor beta chains follows, all from one sample in a study of cytomegalovirus exposure and HLA in healthy donors. Method: immunoSEQ multiplex PCR; TCRdb's copy keeps in-frame clones and lacks some. The sample has about 160,000 clones, approximately 84% seen once; the top ten hold 9.5% to 13%. Material: PBMCs. The receptors were sampled from a man aged 25 to 40 in good health and CMV-seropositive. CDR3s include the opening cysteine and the closing phenylalanine or tryptophan. D genes are given only for firm matches. The size of a clone is reported for some rows only, either as once, few or many, or as a class for expanded clones.

>-|15|TRBJ2-3|-|TRBV7-2
CASSPGERRTDTQYF
TGTGCCAGCAGCCCTGGGGAGCGGCGCACAGATACGCAGTATTTT
>TRBD1|16|TRBJ1-6|-|TRBV27
CARGNQGDRVNSPLHF
TGTGCCAGGGGGAATCAGGGGGACAGGGTAAATTCACCCCTCCACTTT
>TRBD1|15|TRBJ2-1|-|TRBV9
CASSATGTGVNEQFF
TGTGCCAGCAGCGCAACCGGGACAGGGGTCAATGAGCAGTTCTTC
>-|13|TRBJ1-2|-|TRBV5-1
CASSLLVDYGYTF
TGCGCCAGCAGCTTGCTTGTAGACTATGGCTACACCTTC
>-|13|TRBJ2-7|-|TRBV6-1
CASSEVRVYEQYF
TGTGCCAGCAGTGAAGTCAGGGTGTACGAGCAGTACTTC
>TRBD1|16|TRBJ1-1|-|TRBV5-1
CASRPRQGAANTEAFF
TGCGCCAGCCGTCCGAGACAGGGGGCAGCGAACACTGAAGCTTTCTTT
>TRBD2|18|TRBJ2-2|once|TRBV6-1
CASSEALVAGENTGELFF
TGTGCCAGCAGTGAAGCGCTTGTAGCGGGGGAGAACACCGGGGAGCTGTTTTTT
>-|15|TRBJ2-7|-|TRBV7-8
CASSPRAGLNYEQYF
TGTGCCAGCAGCCCCCGGGCAGGGCTCAACTACGAGCAGTACTTC
>-|15|TRBJ2-5|-|TRBV21-1
CASSTPGQGGETQYF
TGTGCCAGCAGCACACCGGGACAGGGTGGAGAGACCCAGTACTTC
>TRBD1|14|TRBJ1-2|once|TRBV7-3
CASSQGTGEDGYTF
TGTGCCAGCAGCCAAGGGACAGGGGAGGATGGCTACACCTTC
>TRBD1|14|TRBJ2-7|-|TRBV6-5
CASSPDRGRWEQYF
TGTGCCAGCAGTCCGGACAGGGGGCGCTGGGAGCAGTACTTC
>TRBD1|16|TRBJ2-7|-|TRBV7-3
CASSFRLGTGFYEQYF
TGTGCCAGCAGCTTCAGGCTGGGGACAGGGTTCTACGAGCAGTACTTC
>-|17|TRBJ2-6|few|TRBV4-2
CASSQEGESAGANVLTF
TGTGCCAGCAGCCAAGAAGGGGAATCGGCTGGGGCCAACGTCCTGACTTTC
>TRBD2|15|TRBJ2-2|-|TRBV10-1
CASSRGGPRTGELFF
TGCGCCAGCAGTAGGGGAGGGCCTAGAACCGGGGAGCTGTTTTTT
>-|17|TRBJ2-7|-|TRBV18
CASSPPSGGPGTYEQYF
TGTGCCAGCTCACCCCCTTCCGGGGGACCCGGGACCTACGAGCAGTACTTC
>TRBD2|18|TRBJ2-7|-|TRBV27
CASSLYRISGSQAYEQYF
TGTGCCAGCAGTCTATACAGGATCAGCGGGAGCCAGGCCTACGAGCAGTACTTC
>TRBD2|17|TRBJ2-2|-|TRBV14
CASRKGLAGDSTGELFF
TGTGCCAGCAGGAAGGGGCTAGCGGGCGATTCCACCGGGGAGCTGTTTTTT
>TRBD2|14|TRBJ2-1|-|TRBV2
CASTGTSGTDRRFF
TGTGCCAGCACCGGGACTAGCGGAACTGACAGGCGGTTCTTC
>-|14|TRBJ1-2|-|TRBV5-1
CASSWEGTNYGYTF
TGCGCCAGCTCGTGGGAGGGCACTAACTATGGCTACACCTTC
>-|15|TRBJ2-7|-|TRBV6-5
CASTPPGGQAYEQYF
TGTGCCAGCACTCCCCCGGGGGGACAGGCCTACGAGCAGTACTTC
>TRBD2|15|TRBJ2-3|few|TRBV11-2
CASSSPLAGEDTQYF
TGTGCCAGCAGCTCTCCCCTAGCGGGAGAAGATACGCAGTATTTT
>TRBD1|13|TRBJ1-3|-|TRBV2
CASSVTGGNTIYF
TGTGCCAGCAGTGTGACAGGGGGAAACACCATATATTTT
>TRBD2|15|TRBJ2-5|-|TRBV25-1
CASSELAGEQETQYF
TGTGCCAGCAGTGAACTAGCGGGGGAACAAGAGACCCAGTACTTC
>TRBD2|15|TRBJ2-1|-|TRBV10-3
CAIRQATGGYNEQFF
TGTGCCATCAGACAGGCCACGGGGGGCTACAATGAGCAGTTCTTC
>TRBD2|15|TRBJ2-2|-|TRBV6-5
CASSTSGGAAGELFF
TGTGCCAGCAGTACTAGCGGGGGGGCCGCCGGGGAGCTGTTTTTT
>-|13|TRBJ1-5|few|TRBV30
CAWSKDRNEPQHF
TGTGCCTGGAGTAAAGACAGGAACGAGCCCCAGCATTTT
>-|14|TRBJ1-1|once|TRBV10-3
CAISESGQDREAFF
TGTGCCATCAGTGAGTCGGGCCAGGACAGAGAAGCTTTCTTT
>-|14|TRBJ2-3|-|TRBV27
CASSLRTSTDTQYF
TGTGCCAGCAGTTTAAGAACTAGCACAGATACGCAGTATTTT
>-|15|TRBJ2-5|-|TRBV9
CASSLGGAGQETQYF
TGTGCCAGCAGCTTAGGGGGCGCGGGGCAAGAGACCCAGTACTTC
>TRBD2|16|TRBJ2-3|-|TRBV4-1
CASSRRLAGPTDTQYF
TGCGCCAGCAGCCGACGACTAGCGGGACCCACAGATACGCAGTATTTT
>-|15|TRBJ2-1|-|TRBV28
CASSSDQTSYNEQFF
TGTGCCAGCAGTTCGGATCAGACTTCTTACAATGAGCAGTTCTTC
>-|12|TRBJ2-7|-|TRBV5-4
CASSFLSYEQYF
TGTGCCAGCAGCTTCCTGTCCTACGAGCAGTACTTC
>TRBD2|17|TRBJ2-3|-|TRBV30
CAWSAQAGGPLPDTQYF
TGTGCCTGGAGTGCCCAGGCGGGGGGGCCTTTACCAGATACGCAGTATTTT
>-|14|TRBJ2-7|-|TRBV5-1
CASSLERGPYEQYF
TGCGCCAGCAGCTTGGAAAGGGGTCCCTACGAGCAGTACTTC
>TRBD2|15|TRBJ2-1|-|TRBV2
CASSVLAGGQGEQFF
TGTGCCAGCAGTGTCCTAGCGGGGGGGCAGGGTGAGCAGTTCTTC
>TRBD1|15|TRBJ2-1|-|TRBV7-3
CASSPPGQGRDEQFF
TGTGCCAGCAGCCCACCGGGACAGGGTAGGGATGAGCAGTTCTTC
>-|13|TRBJ2-5|-|TRBV6-1
CASSELGRETQYF
TGTGCCAGCAGTGAATTGGGCCGGGAGACCCAGTACTTC
>TRBD2|16|TRBJ2-3|-|TRBV30
CAWSIAGGGLTDTQYF
TGTGCCTGGAGTATAGCGGGAGGCGGTCTCACAGATACGCAGTATTTT
>-|15|TRBJ2-5|-|TRBV4-1
CASSQDGRGTETQYF
TGCGCCAGCAGCCAAGACGGCAGGGGCACGGAGACCCAGTACTTC
>TRBD1|18|TRBJ2-6|few|TRBV14
CASSKRDRVTSGANVLTF
TGTGCCAGCAGCAAGAGGGACAGGGTGACCTCTGGGGCCAACGTCCTGACTTTC
>-|12|TRBJ2-7|-|TRBV7-8
CASSTTRVEQYF
TGTGCCAGCAGCACAACTCGGGTCGAGCAGTACTTC
>TRBD1|17|TRBJ2-3|-|TRBV27
CASSINRDRVPTDTQYF
TGTGCCAGCAGCATCAACCGGGACAGGGTTCCCACAGATACGCAGTATTTT
>-|12|TRBJ2-5|-|TRBV5-1
CASSPGQETQYF
TGCGCCAGCAGCCCCGGCCAAGAGACCCAGTACTTC
>-|11|TRBJ2-7|-|TRBV6-5
CASSSRYEQYF
TGTGCCAGCAGTTCCCGTTACGAGCAGTACTTC
>TRBD2|15|TRBJ2-1|-|TRBV7-2
CASSLGSGKYNEQFF
TGTGCCAGCAGCTTAGGTAGCGGGAAGTACAATGAGCAGTTCTTC
>TRBD1|16|TRBJ2-2|-|TRBV28
CASSPRDRSNTGELFF
TGTGCCAGCAGCCCGAGGGACAGGTCGAACACCGGGGAGCTGTTTTTT
>-|16|TRBJ2-7|-|TRBV21-1
CASSTPTVGWAYEQYF
TGTGCCAGCAGCACCCCGACAGTCGGGTGGGCCTACGAGCAGTACTTC
>TRBD2|17|TRBJ2-2|-|TRBV5-6
CASSLGGGRAGTGELFF
TGTGCCAGCAGCTTGGGAGGCGGGAGGGCCGGAACCGGGGAGCTGTTTTTT
>TRBD1|10|TRBJ1-2|once|TRBV29-1
CSVERDRVFF
TGCAGCGTTGAGAGGGACAGGGTTTTCTTC
>-|13|TRBJ1-1|-|TRBV7-3
CASSLTPNTEAFF
TGTGCCAGCAGCTTGACTCCAAACACTGAAGCTTTCTTT
>-|15|TRBJ2-5|-|TRBV7-8
CASSLLPGDQETQYF
TGTGCCAGCAGCTTACTCCCGGGGGACCAAGAGACCCAGTACTTC
>-|16|TRBJ2-1|once|TRBV25-1
CASSERNEGAYNEQFF
TGTGCCAGCAGTGAACGTAACGAGGGTGCCTACAATGAGCAGTTCTTC
>TRBD1|15|TRBJ1-2|-|TRBV6-1
CASSEGTGRGDGYTF
TGTGCCAGCAGTGAAGGAACGGGCAGGGGGGATGGCTACACCTTC
>TRBD1|15|TRBJ2-7|-|TRBV4-1
CASSQVGTGNSEQYF
TGCGCCAGCAGCCAAGTTGGGACAGGGAATTCCGAGCAGTACTTC